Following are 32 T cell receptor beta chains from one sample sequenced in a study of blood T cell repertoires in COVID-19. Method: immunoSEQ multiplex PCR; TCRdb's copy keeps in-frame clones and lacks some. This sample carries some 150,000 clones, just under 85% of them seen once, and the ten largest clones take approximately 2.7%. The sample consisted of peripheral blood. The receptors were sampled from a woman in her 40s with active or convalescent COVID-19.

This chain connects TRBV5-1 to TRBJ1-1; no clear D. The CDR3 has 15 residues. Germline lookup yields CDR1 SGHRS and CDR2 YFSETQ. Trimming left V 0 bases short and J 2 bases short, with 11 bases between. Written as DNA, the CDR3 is TGCGCCAGCAGCTTGGTACCAGTTCCTAACACTGAAGCTTTCTTT. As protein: CASSLVPVPNTEAFF.

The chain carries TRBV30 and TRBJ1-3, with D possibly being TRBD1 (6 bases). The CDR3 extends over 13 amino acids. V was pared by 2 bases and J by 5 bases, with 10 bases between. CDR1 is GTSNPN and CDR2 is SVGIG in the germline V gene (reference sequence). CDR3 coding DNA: TGTGCCTGGAGTAGGGACATAAGAAACACCATATATTTT. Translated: CAWSRDIRNTIYF.

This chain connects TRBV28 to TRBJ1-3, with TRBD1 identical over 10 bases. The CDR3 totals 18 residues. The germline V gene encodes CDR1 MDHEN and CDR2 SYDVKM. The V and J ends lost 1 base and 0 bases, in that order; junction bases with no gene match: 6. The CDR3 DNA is TGTGCCAGCAGTTTATATGGGACAGGGGTCGACTCTGGAAACACCATATATTTT. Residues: CASSLYGTGVDSGNTIYF.

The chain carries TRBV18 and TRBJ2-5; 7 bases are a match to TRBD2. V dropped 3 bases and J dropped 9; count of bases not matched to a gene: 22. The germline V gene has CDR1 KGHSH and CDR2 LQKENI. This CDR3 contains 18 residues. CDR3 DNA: TGTGCCAGCTCACCGCCGACCCCCTTCGCTAGCGGCCCGGGGGCCCAGTACTTC. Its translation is CASSPPTPFASGPGAQYF.

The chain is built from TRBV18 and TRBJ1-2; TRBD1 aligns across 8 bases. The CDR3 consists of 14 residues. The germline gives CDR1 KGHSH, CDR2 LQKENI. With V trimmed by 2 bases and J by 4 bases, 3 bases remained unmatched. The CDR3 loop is CASSPADRAYGYTF. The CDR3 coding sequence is TGTGCCAGCTCACCAGCGGACAGGGCCTATGGCTACACCTTC.

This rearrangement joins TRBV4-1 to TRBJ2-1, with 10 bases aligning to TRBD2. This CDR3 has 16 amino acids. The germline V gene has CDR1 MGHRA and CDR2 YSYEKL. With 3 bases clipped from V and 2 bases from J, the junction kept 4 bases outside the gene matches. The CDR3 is CASSQRLAGAYNEQFF. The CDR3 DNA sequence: TGCGCCAGCAGCCAGAGACTAGCGGGTGCCTACAATGAGCAGTTCTTC.

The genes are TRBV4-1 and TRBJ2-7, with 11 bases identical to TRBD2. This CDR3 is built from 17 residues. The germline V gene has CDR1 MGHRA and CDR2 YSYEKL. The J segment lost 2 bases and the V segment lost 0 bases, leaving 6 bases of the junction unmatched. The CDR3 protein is CASSQDWKLAGAYEQYF. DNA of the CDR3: TGCGCCAGCAGCCAAGATTGGAAACTAGCGGGAGCCTACGAGCAGTACTTC.

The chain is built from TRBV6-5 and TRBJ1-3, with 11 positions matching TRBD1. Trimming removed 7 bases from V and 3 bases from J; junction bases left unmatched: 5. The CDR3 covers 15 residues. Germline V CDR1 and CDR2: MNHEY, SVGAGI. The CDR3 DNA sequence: TGTGCCAGCACCGGACAGGGGGCGGGTGGAAACACCATATATTTT. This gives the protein CASTGQGAGGNTIYF.

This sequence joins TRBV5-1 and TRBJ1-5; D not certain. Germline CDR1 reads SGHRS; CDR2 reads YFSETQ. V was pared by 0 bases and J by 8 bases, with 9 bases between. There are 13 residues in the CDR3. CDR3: CASSLAAHEPQHF. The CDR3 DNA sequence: TGCGCCAGCAGCTTGGCCGCACACGAGCCCCAGCATTTT.

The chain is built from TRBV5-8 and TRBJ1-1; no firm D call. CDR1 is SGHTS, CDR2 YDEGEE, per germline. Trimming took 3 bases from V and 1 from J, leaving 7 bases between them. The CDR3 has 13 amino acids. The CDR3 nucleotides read TGTGCCAGCAGCTCCCGGGGGAACACTGAAGCTTTCTTT. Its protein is CASSSRGNTEAFF.

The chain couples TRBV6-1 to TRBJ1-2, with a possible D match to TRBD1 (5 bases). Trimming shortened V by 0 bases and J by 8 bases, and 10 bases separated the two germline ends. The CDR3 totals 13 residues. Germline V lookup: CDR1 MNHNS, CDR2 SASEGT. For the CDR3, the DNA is TGTGCCAGCAGTGAAGCACAGGCTCAGGGCTACACCTTC. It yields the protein CASSEAQAQGYTF.

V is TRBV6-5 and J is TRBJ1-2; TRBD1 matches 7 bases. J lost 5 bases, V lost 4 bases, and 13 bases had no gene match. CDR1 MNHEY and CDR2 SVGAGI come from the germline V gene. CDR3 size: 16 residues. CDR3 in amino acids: CASSFRDSTSVYGYTF. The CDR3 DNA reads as TGTGCCAGCAGTTTCCGGGACAGCACTTCTGTTTATGGCTACACCTTC.

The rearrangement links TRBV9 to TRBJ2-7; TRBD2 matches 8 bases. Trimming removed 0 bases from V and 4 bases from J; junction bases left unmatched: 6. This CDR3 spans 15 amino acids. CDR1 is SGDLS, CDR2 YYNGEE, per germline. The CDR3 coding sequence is TGTGCCAGCAGCGTAGGGACCGGGAGGGGGTACGAGCAGTACTTC. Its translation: CASSVGTGRGYEQYF.

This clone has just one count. The CDR3 nucleotides are TGTGCCAGCAGTGCCACCGGGACATCGGGGACCTTC. Translated: CASSATGTSGTF. The chain carries TRBV27 and TRBJ1-2; the D gene is possibly TRBD1 (6 bases). This CDR3 comprises 12 residues. Germline V gene data show CDR1 as MNHEY and CDR2 as SMNVEV (reference sequence). V was shortened by 5 bases and J by 14 bases, with 18 bases between the two germline ends.

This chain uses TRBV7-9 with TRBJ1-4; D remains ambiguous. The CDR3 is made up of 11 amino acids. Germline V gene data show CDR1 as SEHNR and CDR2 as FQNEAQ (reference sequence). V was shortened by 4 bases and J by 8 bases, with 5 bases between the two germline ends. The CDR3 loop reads CASSSQEKLFF. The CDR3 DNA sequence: TGTGCCAGCAGCTCCCAGGAAAAACTGTTTTTT.

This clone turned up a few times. The CDR3 sequence is CASGLRQGRSTGELFF. The CDR3, as DNA: TGTGCTAGTGGTTTAAGGCAGGGTAGGAGTACCGGGGAGCTGTTTTTT. This chain links TRBV12-5 with TRBJ2-2; D may be TRBD1 (5 bases). Trimming left V 3 bases short and J 5 bases short, with 16 bases between. Germline CDR1 and CDR2: LGHNT and FRNRAP. The CDR3 runs 16 residues.

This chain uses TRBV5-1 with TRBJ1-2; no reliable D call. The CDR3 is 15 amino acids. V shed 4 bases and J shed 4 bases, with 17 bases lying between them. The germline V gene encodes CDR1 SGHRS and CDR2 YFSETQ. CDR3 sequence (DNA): TGCGCCAGCAGCCGCGGAGGAGAGAGCCCCTATGGCTACACCTTC. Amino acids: CASSRGGESPYGYTF.

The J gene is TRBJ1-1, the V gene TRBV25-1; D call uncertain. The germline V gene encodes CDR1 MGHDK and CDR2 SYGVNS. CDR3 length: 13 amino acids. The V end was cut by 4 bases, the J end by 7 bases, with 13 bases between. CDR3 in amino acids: CASSAFPRGEAFF. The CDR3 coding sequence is TGTGCCAGCAGTGCTTTCCCGCGAGGTGAAGCTTTCTTT.

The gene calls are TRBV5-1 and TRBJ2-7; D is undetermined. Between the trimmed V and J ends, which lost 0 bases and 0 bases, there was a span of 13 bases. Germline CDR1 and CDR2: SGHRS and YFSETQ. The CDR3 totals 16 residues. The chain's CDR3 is CASSLEAGGTSYEQYF. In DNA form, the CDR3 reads TGCGCCAGCAGCTTGGAGGCAGGTGGAACCTCCTACGAGCAGTACTTC.

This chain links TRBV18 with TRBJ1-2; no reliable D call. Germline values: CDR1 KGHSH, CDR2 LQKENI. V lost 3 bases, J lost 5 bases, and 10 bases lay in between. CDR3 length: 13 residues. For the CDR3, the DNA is TGTGCCAGCTCACCCGGGTTGCAATATGGCTACACCTTC. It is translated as CASSPGLQYGYTF.

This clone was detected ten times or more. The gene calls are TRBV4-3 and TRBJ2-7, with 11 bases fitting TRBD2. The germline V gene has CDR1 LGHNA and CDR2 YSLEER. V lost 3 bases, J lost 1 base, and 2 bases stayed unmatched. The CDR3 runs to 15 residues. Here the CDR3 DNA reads TGCGCCAGCAGCCAGCGACTAGCGGGATCCTACGAGCAGTACTTC. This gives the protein CASSQRLAGSYEQYF.

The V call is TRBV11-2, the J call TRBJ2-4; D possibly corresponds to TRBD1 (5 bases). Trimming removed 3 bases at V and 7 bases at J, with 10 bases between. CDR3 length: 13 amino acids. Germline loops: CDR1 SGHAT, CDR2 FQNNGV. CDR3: CASSFNRLNIQYF. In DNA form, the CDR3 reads TGTGCCAGCAGCTTCAACAGGTTGAACATTCAGTACTTC.

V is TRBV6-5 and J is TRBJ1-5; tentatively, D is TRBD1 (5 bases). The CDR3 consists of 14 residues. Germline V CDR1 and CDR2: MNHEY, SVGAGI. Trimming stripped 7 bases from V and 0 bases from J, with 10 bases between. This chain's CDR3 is CASKPGGSNQPQHF. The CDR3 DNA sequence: TGTGCCAGCAAACCGGGGGGTAGCAATCAGCCCCAGCATTTT.

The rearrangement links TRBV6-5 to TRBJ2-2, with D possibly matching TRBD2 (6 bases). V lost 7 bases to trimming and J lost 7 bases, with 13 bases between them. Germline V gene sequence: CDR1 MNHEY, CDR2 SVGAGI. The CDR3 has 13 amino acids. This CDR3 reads CASNRELNGELFF. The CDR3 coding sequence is TGTGCCAGCAACCGGGAGCTCAACGGGGAGCTGTTTTTT.

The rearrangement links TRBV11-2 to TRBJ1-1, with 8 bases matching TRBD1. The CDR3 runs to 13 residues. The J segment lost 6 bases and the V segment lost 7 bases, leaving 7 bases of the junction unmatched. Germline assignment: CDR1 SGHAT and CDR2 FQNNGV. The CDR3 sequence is CASTSDRGAEAFF. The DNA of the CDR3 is TGTGCCAGCACCTCTGACAGGGGTGCTGAAGCTTTCTTT.

CDR3 nucleotide sequence: TGTGCCAGCAGTGAAGTGACAGATAGCAATCAGCCCCAGCATTTT. This encodes CASSEVTDSNQPQHF. The chain is built from TRBV6-1 and TRBJ1-5; D is possibly TRBD1 (5 bases). This CDR3 has 15 amino acids. V gave up 1 base and J gave up 0 bases, with 7 bases separating them. Germline V gene sequence: CDR1 MNHNS, CDR2 SASEGT.

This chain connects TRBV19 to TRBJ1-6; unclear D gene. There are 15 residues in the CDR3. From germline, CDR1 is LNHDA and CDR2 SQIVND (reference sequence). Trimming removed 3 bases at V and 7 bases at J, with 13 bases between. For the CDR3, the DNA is TGTGCCAGTAGTATCGGCTCTACCGGGAATTCACCCCTCCACTTT. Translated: CASSIGSTGNSPLHF.

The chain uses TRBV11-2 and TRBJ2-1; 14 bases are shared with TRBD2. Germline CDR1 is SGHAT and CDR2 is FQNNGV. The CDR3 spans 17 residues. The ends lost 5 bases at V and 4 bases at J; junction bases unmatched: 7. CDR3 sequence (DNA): TGTGCCAGCAGCGCCCGACTAGCGGGGGGGCATTACAATGAGCAGTTCTTC. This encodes CASSARLAGGHYNEQFF.

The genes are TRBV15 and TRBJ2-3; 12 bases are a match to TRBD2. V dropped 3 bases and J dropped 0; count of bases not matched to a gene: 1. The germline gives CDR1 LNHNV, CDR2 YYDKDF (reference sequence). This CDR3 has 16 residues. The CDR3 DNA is TGTGCCACCAGCAGCGGGACTAGCGGGAGCACAGATACGCAGTATTTT. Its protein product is CATSSGTSGSTDTQYF.

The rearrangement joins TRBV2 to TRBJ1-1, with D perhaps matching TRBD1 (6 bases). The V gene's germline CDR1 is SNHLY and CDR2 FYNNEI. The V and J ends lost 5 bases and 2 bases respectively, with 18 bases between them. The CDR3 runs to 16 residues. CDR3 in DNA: TGTGCCAGCAGTCCTAGGGTGGACAGCCCCAACACTGAAGCTTTCTTT. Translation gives CASSPRVDSPNTEAFF.

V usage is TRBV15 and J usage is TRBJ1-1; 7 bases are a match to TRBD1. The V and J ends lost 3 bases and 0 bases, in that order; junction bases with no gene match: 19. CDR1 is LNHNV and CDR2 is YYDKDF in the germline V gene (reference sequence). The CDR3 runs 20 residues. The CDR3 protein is CATSSGFPWRGGQMNTEAFF. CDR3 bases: TGTGCCACCAGCAGTGGGTTTCCCTGGCGAGGGGGACAGATGAACACTGAAGCTTTCTTT. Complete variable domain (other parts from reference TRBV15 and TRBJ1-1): DAMVIQNPRYQVTQFGKPVTLSCSQTLNHNVMYWYQQKSSQAPKLLFHYYDKDFNNEADTPDNFQSRRPNTSFCFLDIRSPGLGDTAMYLCATSSGFPWRGGQMNTEAFFGQGTRLTVV.

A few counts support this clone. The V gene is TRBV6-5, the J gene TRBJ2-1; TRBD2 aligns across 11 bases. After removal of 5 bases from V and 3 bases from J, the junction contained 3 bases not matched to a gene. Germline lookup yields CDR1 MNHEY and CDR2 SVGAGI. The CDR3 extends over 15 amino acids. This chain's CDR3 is CASSITSGGYNEQFF. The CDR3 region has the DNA TGTGCCAGCAGTATAACTAGCGGGGGCTACAATGAGCAGTTCTTC.